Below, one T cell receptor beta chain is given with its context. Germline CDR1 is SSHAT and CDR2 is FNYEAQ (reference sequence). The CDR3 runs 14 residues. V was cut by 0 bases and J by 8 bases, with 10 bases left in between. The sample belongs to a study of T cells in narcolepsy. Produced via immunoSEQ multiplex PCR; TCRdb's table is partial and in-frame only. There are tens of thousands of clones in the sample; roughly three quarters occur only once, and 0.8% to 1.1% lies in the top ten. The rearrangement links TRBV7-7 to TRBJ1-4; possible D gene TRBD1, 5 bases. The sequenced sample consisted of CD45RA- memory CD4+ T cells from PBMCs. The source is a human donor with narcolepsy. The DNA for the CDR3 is TGTGCCAGCAGCTTAGCGCCGGCAGGGGAAAAACTGTTTTTT. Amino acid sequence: CASSLAPAGEKLFF.